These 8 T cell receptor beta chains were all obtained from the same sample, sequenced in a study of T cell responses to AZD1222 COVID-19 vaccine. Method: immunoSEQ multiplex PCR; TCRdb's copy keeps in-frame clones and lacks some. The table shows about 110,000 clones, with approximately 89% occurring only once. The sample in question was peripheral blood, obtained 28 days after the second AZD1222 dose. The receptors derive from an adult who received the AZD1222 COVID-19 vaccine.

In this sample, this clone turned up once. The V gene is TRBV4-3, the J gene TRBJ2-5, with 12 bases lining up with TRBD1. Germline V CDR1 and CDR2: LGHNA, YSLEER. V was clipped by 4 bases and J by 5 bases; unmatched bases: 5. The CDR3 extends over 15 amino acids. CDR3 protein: CASSRGTGGTETQYF. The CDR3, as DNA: TGCGCCAGCAGCCGAGGGACAGGGGGCACGGAGACCCAGTACTTC.

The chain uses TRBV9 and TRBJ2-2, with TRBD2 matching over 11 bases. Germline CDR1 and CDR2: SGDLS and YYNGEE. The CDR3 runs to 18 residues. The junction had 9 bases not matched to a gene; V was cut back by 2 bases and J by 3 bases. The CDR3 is CASSVIAGGPWDTGELFF. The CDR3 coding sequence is TGTGCCAGCAGCGTTATAGCGGGGGGGCCGTGGGACACCGGGGAGCTGTTTTTT.

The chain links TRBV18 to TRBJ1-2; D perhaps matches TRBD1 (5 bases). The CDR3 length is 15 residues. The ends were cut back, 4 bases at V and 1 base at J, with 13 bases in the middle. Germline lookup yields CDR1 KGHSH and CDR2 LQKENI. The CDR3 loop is CASSLDSGVNYGYTF. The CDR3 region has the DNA TGTGCCAGCTCACTCGACAGCGGAGTTAACTATGGCTACACCTTC.

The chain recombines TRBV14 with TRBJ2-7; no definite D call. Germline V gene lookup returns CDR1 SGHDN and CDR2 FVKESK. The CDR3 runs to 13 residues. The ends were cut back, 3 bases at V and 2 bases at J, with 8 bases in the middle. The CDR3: CASSHNVAYEQYF. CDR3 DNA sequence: TGTGCCAGCAGCCATAATGTTGCCTACGAGCAGTACTTC.

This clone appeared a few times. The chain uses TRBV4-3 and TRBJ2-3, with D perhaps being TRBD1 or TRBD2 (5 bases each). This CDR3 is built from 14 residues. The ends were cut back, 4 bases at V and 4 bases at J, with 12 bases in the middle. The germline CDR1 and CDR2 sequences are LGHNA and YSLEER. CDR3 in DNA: TGCGCCAGCAGCCTGGGGACCTGGGCAGATACGCAGTATTTT. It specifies CASSLGTWADTQYF.

DNA of the CDR3: TGTGCCACCGGACCAACTAATGAAAAACTGTTTTTT. Translated: CATGPTNEKLFF. This chain uses TRBV15 with TRBJ1-4; D is ambiguous. Trimming cost V 8 bases and J 0 bases, with 4 bases left between them. Germline V gene data show CDR1 as LNHNV and CDR2 as YYDKDF (reference sequence). CDR3 length: 12 amino acids.

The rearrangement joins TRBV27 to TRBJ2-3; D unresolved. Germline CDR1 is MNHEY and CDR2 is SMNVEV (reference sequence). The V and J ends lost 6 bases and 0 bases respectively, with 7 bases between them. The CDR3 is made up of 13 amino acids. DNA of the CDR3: TGTGCCAGCAGGCTGCTTAGCACAGATACGCAGTATTTT. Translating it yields CASRLLSTDTQYF.

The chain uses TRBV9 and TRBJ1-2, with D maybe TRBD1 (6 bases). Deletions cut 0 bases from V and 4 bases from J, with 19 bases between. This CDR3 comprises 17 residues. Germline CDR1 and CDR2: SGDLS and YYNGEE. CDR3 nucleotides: TGTGCCAGCAGCGTAGATCCCGGGGGGACAAGACTCTATGGCTACACCTTC. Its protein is CASSVDPGGTRLYGYTF.